These 2 T cell receptor beta chains were sequenced from one sample in a study of long-term antiretroviral therapy in people with HIV. It was version v3.0 of the immunoSEQ assay that was run at survey level. TCRdb keeps only in-frame clones here, not all; method: immunoSEQ multiplex PCR. The sample gives 5,500 to 6,000 clones, roughly 78% of which show up once; roughly 10% is in the top ten. Sequenced here: unsorted PBMCs, sampled 1.8 years before starting antiretroviral therapy. The receptors were gathered from a man aged 40-55 years with HIV.

Details on this clone: The sample holds other DNA sequences that translate to the same CDR3. The chain carries TRBV9 and TRBJ2-6, with a possible D match to TRBD2 (6 bases). With 4 bases removed from V and 2 bases from J, the gap between germline ends came to 10 bases. The V gene's germline CDR1 is SGDLS and CDR2 YYNGEE. CDR3 length: 15 amino acids. The CDR3 here is CASSPRGTGANVLTF. CDR3 DNA sequence: TGTGCCAGCAGCCCCCGCGGGACTGGGGCCAACGTCCTGACTTTC.

The chain couples TRBV7-3 to TRBJ2-5; 7 bases align to TRBD2. The CDR3 has 17 amino acids. Looked up from germline, CDR1 is SGHTA and CDR2 is FQGTGA. The junction had 14 bases not matched to a gene; V was cut back by 5 bases and J by 2 bases. The CDR3 region has the DNA TGTGCCAGCAGCCACGGACGGGGAGGGGCGGATCAAGAGACCCAGTACTTC. Translated, it gives CASSHGRGGADQETQYF.